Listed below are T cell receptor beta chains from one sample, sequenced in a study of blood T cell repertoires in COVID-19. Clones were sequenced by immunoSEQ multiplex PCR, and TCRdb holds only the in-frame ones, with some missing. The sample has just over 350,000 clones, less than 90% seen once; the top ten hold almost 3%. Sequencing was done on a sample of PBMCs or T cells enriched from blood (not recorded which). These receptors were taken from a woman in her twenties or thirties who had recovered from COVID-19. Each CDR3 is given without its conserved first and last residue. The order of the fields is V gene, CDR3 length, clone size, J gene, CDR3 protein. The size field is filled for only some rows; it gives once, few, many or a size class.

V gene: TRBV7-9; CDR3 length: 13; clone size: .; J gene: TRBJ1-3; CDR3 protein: ASSLAGLPGNTIY
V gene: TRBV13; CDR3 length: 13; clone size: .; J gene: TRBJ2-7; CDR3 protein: ASSHTSGASYEQY
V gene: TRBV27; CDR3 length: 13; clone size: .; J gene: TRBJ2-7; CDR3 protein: ASSTRGSSSYEQY
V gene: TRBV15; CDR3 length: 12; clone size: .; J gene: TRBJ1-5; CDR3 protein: ATSGRVYNQPQH
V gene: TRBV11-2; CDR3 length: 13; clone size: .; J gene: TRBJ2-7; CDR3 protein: ASTNGERITYEQY
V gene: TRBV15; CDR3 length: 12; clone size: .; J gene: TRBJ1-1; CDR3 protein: ATSRNRGNTEAF
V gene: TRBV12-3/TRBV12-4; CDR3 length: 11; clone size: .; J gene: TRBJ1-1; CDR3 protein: ASSSGTGVEAF
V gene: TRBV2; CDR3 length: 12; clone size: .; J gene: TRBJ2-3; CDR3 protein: ASSLQGFGDTQY
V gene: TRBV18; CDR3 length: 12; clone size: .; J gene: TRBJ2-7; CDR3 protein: ASSDGTLSYEQY
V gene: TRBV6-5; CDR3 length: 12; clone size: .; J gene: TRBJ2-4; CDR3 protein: ASSYSMGADIQY
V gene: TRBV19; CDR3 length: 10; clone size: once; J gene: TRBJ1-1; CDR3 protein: ASTLGTAEAF
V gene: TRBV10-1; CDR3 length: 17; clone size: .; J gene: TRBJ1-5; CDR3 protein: ASRSCTGTKVCSNQPQH
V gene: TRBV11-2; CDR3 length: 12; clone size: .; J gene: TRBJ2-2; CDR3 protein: ASSPRTSGGELF
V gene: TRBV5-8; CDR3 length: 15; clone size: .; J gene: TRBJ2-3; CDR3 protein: ASSSGGTSGSTDTQY
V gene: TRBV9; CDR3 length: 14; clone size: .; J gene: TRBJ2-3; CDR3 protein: ASSSSSGGPTDTQY
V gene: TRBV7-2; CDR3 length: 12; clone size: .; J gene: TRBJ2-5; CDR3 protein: ASRLSGLQETQY
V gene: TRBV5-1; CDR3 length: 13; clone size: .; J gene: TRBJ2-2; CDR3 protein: ASSTRQGSTGELF
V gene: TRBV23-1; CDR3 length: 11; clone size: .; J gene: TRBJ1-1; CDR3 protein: ASPSGGEDEAF
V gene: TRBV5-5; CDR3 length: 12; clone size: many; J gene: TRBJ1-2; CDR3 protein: ASSLQGFIYGYT
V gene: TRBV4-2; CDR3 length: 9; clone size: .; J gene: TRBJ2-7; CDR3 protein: ASSLGTELY
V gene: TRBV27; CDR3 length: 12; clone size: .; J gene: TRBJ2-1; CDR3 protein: ASSLAGSYNEQF
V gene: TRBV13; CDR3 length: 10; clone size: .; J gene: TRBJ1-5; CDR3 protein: ASSRRNQPQH
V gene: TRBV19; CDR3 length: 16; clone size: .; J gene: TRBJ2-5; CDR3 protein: ASSSATVGTGDQETQY
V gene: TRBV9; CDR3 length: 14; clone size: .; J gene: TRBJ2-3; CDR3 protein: ASSVSAGGDTDTQY
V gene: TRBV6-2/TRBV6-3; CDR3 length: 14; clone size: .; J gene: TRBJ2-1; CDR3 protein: ASSRGGGWGSSEQF
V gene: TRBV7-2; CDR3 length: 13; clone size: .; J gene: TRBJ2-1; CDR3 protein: ASSLGRGDYNEQF
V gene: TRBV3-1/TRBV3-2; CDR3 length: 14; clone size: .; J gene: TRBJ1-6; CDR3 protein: ASSQEAGGVHSPLH
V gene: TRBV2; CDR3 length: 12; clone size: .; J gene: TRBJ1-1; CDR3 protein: ASSETPGGSEAF
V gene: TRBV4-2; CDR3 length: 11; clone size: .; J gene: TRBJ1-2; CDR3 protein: ASSQAAGYGYT
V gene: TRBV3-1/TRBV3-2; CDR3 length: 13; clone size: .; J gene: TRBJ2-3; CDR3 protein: ASSQGTANTDTQY
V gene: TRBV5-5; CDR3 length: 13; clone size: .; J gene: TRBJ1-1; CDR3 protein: ASSPFQGQNTEAF
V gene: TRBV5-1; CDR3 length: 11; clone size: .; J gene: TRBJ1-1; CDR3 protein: ASSPGGNTEAF
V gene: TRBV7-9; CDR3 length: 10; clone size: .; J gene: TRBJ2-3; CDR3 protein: ASSRVADTQY
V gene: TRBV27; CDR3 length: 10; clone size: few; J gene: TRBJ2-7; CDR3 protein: ASSFFGYEQY
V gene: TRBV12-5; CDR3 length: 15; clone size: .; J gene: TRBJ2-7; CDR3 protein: ASGLVDGTTVVPEQY
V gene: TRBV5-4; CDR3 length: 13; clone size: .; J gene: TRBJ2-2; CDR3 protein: ASSLAAGNTGELF
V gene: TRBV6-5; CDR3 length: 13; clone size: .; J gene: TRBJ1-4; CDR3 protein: ASSRLGTDNEKLF
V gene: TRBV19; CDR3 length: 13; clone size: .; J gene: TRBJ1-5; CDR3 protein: ASKLGQGGNQPQH
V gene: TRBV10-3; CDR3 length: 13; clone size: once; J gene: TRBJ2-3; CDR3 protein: AISDSRDGADTQY
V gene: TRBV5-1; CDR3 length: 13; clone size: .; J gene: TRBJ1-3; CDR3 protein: ASSLAAASGNTIY
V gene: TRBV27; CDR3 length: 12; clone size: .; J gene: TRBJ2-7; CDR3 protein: ASSPTGSPYEQY
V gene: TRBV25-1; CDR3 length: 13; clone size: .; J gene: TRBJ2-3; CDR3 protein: ASSAPAAIPDTQY
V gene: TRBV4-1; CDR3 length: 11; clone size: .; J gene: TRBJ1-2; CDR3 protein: ASSRSGIYGYT
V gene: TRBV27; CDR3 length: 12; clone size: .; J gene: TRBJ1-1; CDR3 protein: ASSPQIMNTEAF
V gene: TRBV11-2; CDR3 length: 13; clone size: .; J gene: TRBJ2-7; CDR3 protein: ASSLETSGLYEQY
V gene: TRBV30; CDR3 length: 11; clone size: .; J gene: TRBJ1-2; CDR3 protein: AWSVQRGLGYT
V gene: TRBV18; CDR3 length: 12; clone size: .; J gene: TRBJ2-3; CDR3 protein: ASSPLPSTDTQY
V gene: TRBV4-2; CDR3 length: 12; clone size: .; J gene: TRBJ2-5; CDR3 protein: ASSRAGPQETQY
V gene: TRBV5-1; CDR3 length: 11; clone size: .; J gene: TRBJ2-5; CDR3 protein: ASSSLAAETQY
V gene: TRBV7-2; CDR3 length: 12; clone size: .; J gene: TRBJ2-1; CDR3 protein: ASSSSGASNEQF
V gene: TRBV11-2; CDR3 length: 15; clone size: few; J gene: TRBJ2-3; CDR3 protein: ASSPGGAGGGRDTQY
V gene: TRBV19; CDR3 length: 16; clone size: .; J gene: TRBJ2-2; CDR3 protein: ASTPRSGGVANTGELF
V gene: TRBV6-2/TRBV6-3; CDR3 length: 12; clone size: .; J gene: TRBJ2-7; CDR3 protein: ASSPGLAGDEQY
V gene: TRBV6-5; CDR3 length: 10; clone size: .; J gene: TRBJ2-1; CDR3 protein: ASSFTETVQF
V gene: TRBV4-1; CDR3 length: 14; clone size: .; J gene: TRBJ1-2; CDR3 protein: ASSRDARQGAVGYT
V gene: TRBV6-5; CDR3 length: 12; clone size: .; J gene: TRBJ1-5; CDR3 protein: ASSPDRAGRPQH
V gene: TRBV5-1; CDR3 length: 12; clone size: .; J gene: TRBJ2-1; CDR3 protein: ASSEGGSYNEQF
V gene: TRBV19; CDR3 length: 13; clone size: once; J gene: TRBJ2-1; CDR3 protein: ASRPRGSTYNEQF